One sample yielded the 10 T cell receptor beta chains listed below, sequenced in a study of blood T cells in healthy people across ages. The second PCR ran about 6 to 11 cycles with a sample-barcoded 5' primer and J-beta primers. A single record per CDR3 protein comes from TCRdb applying MiXCR to the 5' RACE reads. Of some 1.8 million distinct CDR3 sequences detected, around 40% appear once; the ten largest clones hold more than 20%. Material for sequencing was blood. The source of these receptors is a human donor in good health.

This clonotype was detected only a few times. This chain joins TRBV6-6 and TRBJ1-5; D gene ambiguous. CDR3 size: 14 residues. Germline V gene data show CDR1 as MNHNY and CDR2 as SVGAGI (reference sequence). The germline V and J ends were trimmed by 5 bases and 6 bases, with 14 bases remaining between them. CDR3 DNA sequence: TGTGCCAGCAGTAATACGAGCCCTTCTCAGCCCCAGCATTTT. Amino acids: CASSNTSPSQPQHF.

This clonotype was seen a handful of times. This chain links TRBV12-5 with TRBJ2-1; either TRBD1 or TRBD2 may supply D (5 bases each). CDR1 is LGHNT, CDR2 FRNRAP, per germline. This CDR3 spans 14 amino acids. V was cut by 5 bases and J by 5 bases, with 13 bases left in between. The CDR3 here is CASGGGYRDNEQFF. The CDR3 coding sequence is TGTGCTAGTGGTGGGGGATATCGCGACAATGAGCAGTTCTTC. The full variable domain, its missing parts supplied by reference TRBV12-5 and TRBJ2-1, is DARVTQTPRHKVTEMGQEVTMRCQPILGHNTVFWYRQTMMQGLELLAYFRNRAPLDDSGMPKDRFSAEMPDATLATLKIQPSEPRDSAVYFCASGGGYRDNEQFFGPGTRLTVL.

V is TRBV4-3 and J is TRBJ2-3; TRBD1 is a possible D gene (6 bases). The V end lost 0 bases, the J end lost 0 bases, and 16 bases lay between the germline ends. The CDR3 has 18 residues. CDR1 LGHNA and CDR2 YSLEER come from the germline V gene. The CDR3 DNA reads as TGCGCCAGCAGCCAAGATCGAGGGCGGACAGCTAGCACAGATACGCAGTATTTT. Amino acid sequence: CASSQDRGRTASTDTQYF.

The chain is built from TRBV6-6 and TRBJ2-3, with 8 bases identical to TRBD2. J gave up 1 base and V 5 bases, and 8 bases lay outside the gene matches. From germline, CDR1 is MNHNY and CDR2 SVGAGI (reference sequence). This CDR3 has 16 residues. CDR3 sequence reads: CASSAWSAGGTDTQYF. The CDR3 DNA is TGTGCCAGCAGTGCTTGGTCAGCGGGGGGCACAGATACGCAGTATTTT.

This clonotype appeared a single time. A junction end diverges from the germline sequence, so it may reflect a read error. The chain uses TRBV24-1 and TRBJ2-2; TRBD2 matches at 7 bases. The CDR3 spans 16 residues. In germline, CDR1 is KGHDR, CDR2 SFDVKD. CDR3 DNA: TGTGCCTCCAGTGATTTTCATACGGGGGGAACCGGGGAACTGTTTTTT. It yields the protein CASSDFHTGGTGELFF.

The rearrangement links TRBV2 to TRBJ2-5; the D gene is possibly TRBD1 (5 bases). The CDR3 sequence is 14 residues long. Trimming shortened V by 2 bases and J by 4 bases, and 11 bases separated the two germline ends. Germline V gene sequence: CDR1 SNHLY, CDR2 FYNNEI. CDR3 sequence reads: CASSEQGLGETQYF. The CDR3 DNA follows: TGTGCCAGCAGTGAACAGGGTTTGGGAGAGACCCAGTACTTC.

The chain uses TRBV2 and TRBJ2-7; D not resolved. In germline, CDR1 is SNHLY, CDR2 FYNNEI. The CDR3 covers 13 residues. V gave up 8 bases and J gave up 5 bases, with 16 bases separating them. CDR3 region: CASRTDTRNEQYF. The CDR3 DNA sequence: TGTGCCAGCCGGACGGATACACGGAACGAGCAGTACTTC.

This clonotype came up a few times. The genes are TRBV2 and TRBJ2-1; D is perhaps TRBD2 (6 bases). Germline values: CDR1 SNHLY, CDR2 FYNNEI. This CDR3 spans 15 amino acids. V lost 7 bases to trimming and J lost 8 bases, with 21 bases between them. CDR3 sequence: CASILPGLIVDEQFF. The CDR3 DNA reads TGTGCCAGCATCCTACCGGGACTCATTGTAGATGAGCAGTTCTTC. Supplemented by reference TRBV2 and TRBJ2-1, the full variable domain reads EPEVTQTPSHQVTQMGQEVILRCVPISNHLYFYWYRQILGQKVEFLVSFYNNEISEKSEIFDDQFSVERPDGSNFTLKIRSTKLEDSAMYFCASILPGLIVDEQFFGPGTRLTVL.

J is TRBJ1-1 and V is TRBV5-1; D may be TRBD1 (5 bases). The CDR3 sequence is 13 residues long. Germline CDR1 and CDR2: SGHRS and YFSETQ. Trimming stripped 6 bases from V and 1 base from J, with 10 bases between. CDR3 amino acids: CASTEGTNTEAFF. The CDR3 DNA follows: TGCGCCAGCACCGAGGGGACGAACACTGAAGCTTTCTTT.

This chain uses TRBV5-1 with TRBJ2-3; 12 nucleotides align to TRBD2. The CDR3 runs 15 residues. V lost 4 bases and J lost 6; bases outside the gene matches: 6. Germline-derived CDR1 and CDR2 are SGHRS and YFSETQ. CDR3 protein: CASSPGTSGPDTQYF. DNA of the CDR3: TGCGCCAGCAGCCCCGGGACTAGCGGGCCGGATACGCAGTATTTT.